These 23 T cell receptor beta chains share one sample of origin, sequenced in a study of read filtering for tumor transcriptome and immune sequencing. The library was built from around 0.4 ug RNA with molecular barcoded adaptors for alpha/delta and beta/gamma chains. MiXCR, run by TCRdb on the reads, gives a single entry per CDR3 protein. Of about 21,000 distinct CDR3 sequences in the sample, more than 20% are singletons; the top ten hold more than 20%. The specimen sequenced was a population of CD138-negative cells sorted from bone marrow. The receptors shown here come from a donor at least 40 years old with multiple myeloma.

Ten or more counts support this clonotype. The V and J genes are TRBV29-1 and TRBJ2-5; D may be TRBD2 (6 bases). In germline, CDR1 is SQVTM, CDR2 ANQGSEA. The CDR3 is made up of 12 amino acids. Trimming stripped 3 bases from V and 4 bases from J, with 9 bases between. CDR3 residues: CSVEGGSETQYF. The CDR3, as DNA: TGCAGCGTTGAGGGGGGTTCAGAGACCCAGTACTTC.

As regards this clonotype: Just one base apart from a much larger clone, this may be a read error. The rearrangement uses TRBV10-3 and TRBJ2-6; D might be TRBD1 (5 bases). Germline-derived CDR1 and CDR2 are ENHRY and SYGVKD. The CDR3 extends over 15 amino acids. V lost 10 bases and J 0 bases, leaving 13 bases between the germline ends. Here the CDR3 reads CATRDSRSGANVLTF. CDR3 DNA: TGTGCCACCCGAGACAGTCGCTCTGGGGCCAACGTCCTGACTTTC.

This clonotype was counted at least ten times. V and J are TRBV6-6 and TRBJ2-7; no reliable D call. Germline V lookup: CDR1 MNHNY, CDR2 SVGAGI (reference sequence). The germline V and J ends were trimmed by 6 bases and 4 bases, with 7 bases remaining between them. This CDR3 has 11 residues. CDR3 DNA sequence: TGTGCCAGCAGCGTTAATTACGAGCAGTACTTC. Translation gives CASSVNYEQYF.

In the case of this clonotype: This CDR3 fails to terminate in the conserved phenylalanine or tryptophan, so it likely reflects a read error. The chain carries TRBV29-1 and TRBJ2-5, with D perhaps matching TRBD1 (6 bases). CDR1 is SQVTM and CDR2 is ANQGSEA in the germline V gene. The CDR3 runs 12 residues. Trimming cost V 2 bases and J 6 bases, with 10 bases left between them. The CDR3 reads CSVETGQQTQYL. CDR3 DNA sequence: TGCAGCGTTGAAACAGGGCAACAGACCCAGTACCTC.

In regard to this clonotype: A read error may explain this, as a much larger clone is one base away. This chain uses TRBV7-6 with TRBJ2-2; 9 nucleotides agree with TRBD1. The CDR3 sequence is 16 residues long. Germline V gene lookup returns CDR1 SGHVS and CDR2 FNYEAQ. Unmatched junction bases numbered 7, after V lost 5 bases and J lost 3 bases. The CDR3 DNA reads as TGTGCCAGCAGCCCGGTGACAGGGGGGGACACCGGGGAGCTGTTTTTT. Amino acid sequence: CASSPVTGGDTGELFF.

This clonotype was detected once. This may be a read error, as it is one base from a much larger clone. The CDR3 reads CAGSAKSYGTGAGANVLTF. CDR3 coding DNA: TGTGCCGGCAGCGCCAAATCCTACGGGACAGGGGCTGGGGCCAACGTCCTGACTTTC. The chain links TRBV6-1 to TRBJ2-6, with 10 bases aligning to TRBD1. Germline-derived CDR1 and CDR2 are MNHNS and SASEGT. This CDR3 spans 19 amino acids.

There are many counts of this clonotype. This chain connects TRBV5-1 to TRBJ2-3; the D gene is possibly TRBD1 (5 bases). The CDR3 spans 17 residues. In germline, CDR1 is SGHRS, CDR2 YFSETQ. Deletions cut 4 bases from V and 0 bases from J, with 18 bases between. The CDR3 bases are TGCGCCAGCAGCAAGGGGCCGGCGGACACTAGCACAGATACGCAGTATTTT. It is translated as CASSKGPADTSTDTQYF. The full variable domain, in which reference TRBV5-1 and TRBJ2-3 provide the parts outside the CDR3, is KAGVTQTPRYLIKTRGQQVTLSCSPISGHRSVSWYQQTPGQGLQFLFEYFSETQRNKGNFPGRFSGRQFSNSRSEMNVSTLELGDSALYLCASSKGPADTSTDTQYFGPGTRLTVL.

This clonotype was seen ten or more times. This chain uses TRBV6-2 or TRBV6-3 with TRBJ1-1; D is unclear. V was trimmed by 3 bases and J by 11 bases, leaving 19 bases between them. The CDR3 extends over 14 amino acids. Germline V CDR1 and CDR2: MNHEY, SVGEGT. CDR3 DNA sequence: TGTGCCAGCAGTTATGGACGATCGAGCAAATGGGCTTTCTTT. This gives the protein CASSYGRSSKWAFF.

On this clonotype: The junction departs from the called germline gene at one end, perhaps through a read error. The V gene is TRBV20-1, the J gene TRBJ1-1, with a tentative D call TRBD1 (6 bases). This CDR3 is 13 amino acids long. Per the germline V gene, CDR1 is DFQATT and CDR2 is SNEGSKA (reference sequence). CDR3 sequence: CSARVPRGAEALF. DNA of the CDR3: TGCAGTGCTAGAGTTCCGCGGGGGGCTGAAGCTTTGTTT.

This clonotype has only a few counts. A single base separates this from a much larger clone, so it may be a read error. Since no conserved phenylalanine or tryptophan closes the CDR3, a read error is the likely cause. The V call is TRBV15, the J call TRBJ1-1, with unresolved D. V shed 0 bases and J shed 1 base, with 3 bases lying between them. The CDR3 runs 13 residues. Germline loops: CDR1 LNHNV, CDR2 YYDKDF (reference sequence). The DNA of the CDR3 is TGTGCCACCAGCAGAGATTGGAACACTGAAGCTTTCTCT. Its protein is CATSRDWNTEAFS.

This clonotype appeared many times. The chain couples TRBV5-1 to TRBJ2-1; unclear D gene. Per the germline V gene, CDR1 is SGHRS and CDR2 is YFSETQ. V was shortened by 0 bases and J by 8 bases, with 15 bases between the two germline ends. The CDR3 length is 15 residues. CDR3: CASSLGPWGSDEQFF. CDR3 DNA: TGCGCCAGCAGCTTGGGGCCGTGGGGAAGTGATGAGCAGTTCTTC.

By share, this clonotype counts as medium-sized. CDR3 loop: CAWRRGSRGRTGELFF. The CDR3 DNA reads as TGTGCCTGGAGGAGAGGGAGCAGGGGACGGACCGGGGAGCTGTTTTTT. The chain joins TRBV30 to TRBJ2-2, with TRBD1 as a possible D gene (6 bases). CDR3 size: 16 residues. Per germline, CDR1 GTSNPN and CDR2 SVGIG (reference sequence). Trimming stripped 3 bases from V and 5 bases from J, with 19 bases between.

Concerning this clonotype itself: A much larger clone lies a single base off, so this may be a read error. V is TRBV7-8 and J is TRBJ2-5, with D possibly being TRBD2 (6 bases). Per the germline V gene, CDR1 is SGHVS and CDR2 is FQNEAQ. The CDR3 has 15 amino acids. CDR3 DNA: TGTGCCAGCGGCTTGACTAGTGGGAATGGGGAGACCCAGTACTTC. Translation: CASGLTSGNGETQYF.

Regarding this clonotype: Germline is not matched at one junction end, which may reflect a read error. The rearrangement links TRBV29-1 to TRBJ2-7, with 9 bases lining up with TRBD1. CDR3 size: 16 residues. Germline CDR1 reads SQVTM; CDR2 reads ANQGSEA. For the CDR3, the DNA is TGCAGCGTTGAAGAGGAGGGAACAGGGGGCTCCTACGAGCAGCACTTC. Translating it yields CSVEEEGTGGSYEQHF.

This clonotype was seen many times. J is TRBJ2-3 and V is TRBV29-1, with TRBD2 identical over 8 bases. The CDR3 is 14 residues long. Losses at the gene ends were 4 bases for V and 0 bases for J; bases not matched to a gene: 3. CDR1 is SQVTM and CDR2 is ANQGSEA in the germline V gene. CDR3 sequence reads: CSVVAGPSTDTQYF. As DNA, the CDR3 is TGCAGCGTTGTAGCGGGACCTAGCACAGATACGCAGTATTTT.

The chain couples TRBV20-1 to TRBJ2-2; 9 bases match TRBD2. From germline, CDR1 is DFQATT and CDR2 SNEGSKA (reference sequence). V lost 0 bases, J lost 3 bases, and 11 bases stayed unmatched. CDR3 length: 18 amino acids. The CDR3 DNA reads TGCAGTGCTAGAGATGTGGTAGCGGGAGTGTATGACACCGGGGAGCTGTTTTTT. It codes for CSARDVVAGVYDTGELFF.

This clonotype has a count of ten or more. The genes are TRBV18 and TRBJ2-7; the D call may be TRBD1 or TRBD2 (5 bases each). CDR3 size: 13 residues. V lost 6 bases and J 4 bases, leaving 13 bases between the germline ends. Germline loops: CDR1 KGHSH, CDR2 LQKENI. Written as DNA, the CDR3 is TGTGCCAGCTCCCCGGTTGAGGGGTACGAGCAGTACTTC. It encodes CASSPVEGYEQYF.

This sequence joins TRBV12-3 or TRBV12-4 and TRBJ2-3; TRBD2 aligns across 9 bases. The CDR3 covers 13 residues. The junction had 3 bases not matched to a gene; V was cut back by 7 bases and J by 4 bases. This CDR3 reads CASKAGGSDTQYF. DNA of the CDR3: TGTGCCAGCAAAGCGGGGGGTTCAGATACGCAGTATTTT.

As for this clonotype: One base away lies a much larger clone, so this may be a sequencing read error. The CDR3 reads CASIPRNRGTDTQYF. CDR3 bases: TGTGCCAGCATCCCAAGGAACCGGGGCACAGATACGCAGTATTTT. The V call is TRBV7-2, the J call TRBJ2-3; the D is unclear. Germline V CDR1 and CDR2: SGHTA, FQGNSA. The CDR3 totals 15 residues. V was shortened by 7 bases and J by 1 base, with 15 bases between the two germline ends.

For this clonotype: At one of its ends the junction is not consistent with the germline gene, which may arise from a read error. The chain recombines TRBV10-2 with TRBJ1-2; 7 nucleotides agree with TRBD1. The CDR3 spans 15 residues. Germline CDR1 reads WSHSY; CDR2 reads SAAADI. CDR3 sequence: CASSEFRQGSNGCTF. CDR3 in DNA: TGCGCCAGCAGTGAGTTTCGACAGGGCTCGAATGGCTGCACCTTC.

The rearrangement uses TRBV9 and TRBJ2-1; D is undetermined. There are 14 residues in the CDR3. With 2 bases removed from V and 4 bases from J, the gap between germline ends came to 10 bases. Germline lookup yields CDR1 SGDLS and CDR2 YYNGEE. This CDR3 reads CASSVGDFYNEQFF. For the CDR3, the DNA is TGTGCCAGCAGCGTCGGCGACTTTTACAATGAGCAGTTCTTC.

The chain combines TRBV28 with TRBJ2-7; D possibly corresponds to TRBD2 (5 bases). CDR3 size: 15 residues. The V and J ends lost 1 base and 2 bases respectively, with 12 bases between them. Germline V gene data show CDR1 as MDHEN and CDR2 as SYDVKM. The CDR3 nucleotides read TGTGCCAGCAGTTTATCTCTTCCCGGGGCCTACGAGCAGTACTTC. This codes for CASSLSLPGAYEQYF.

About this clonotype: Just one base apart from a much larger clone, this may be a read error. The J gene is TRBJ2-2, the V gene TRBV19; 7 bases are shared with TRBD2. The CDR3 totals 16 residues. V was pared by 2 bases and J by 5 bases, with 8 bases of the junction left unmatched. CDR1 LNHDA and CDR2 SQIVND come from the germline V gene (reference sequence). The CDR3 DNA follows: TGTGCCAGTAGTATACCGGGCGGGAGTAGAACCGGGGAGCTGTTTTTT. Amino acids: CASSIPGGSRTGELFF.